The T cell receptor beta chain under discussion was sequenced for a study of blood T cell repertoires in COVID-19. Trimming cost V 0 bases and J 7 bases, with 6 bases left between them. CDR1 is LGHDT and CDR2 is YNNKEL in the germline V gene (reference sequence). The length of the CDR3 is 12 residues. The method was immunoSEQ multiplex PCR; TCRdb's version includes in-frame clones alone and lacks a portion of them. The top ten hold around an eighth of the sample, which has some 250,000 clones, approximately 85% seen once. The rearrangement uses TRBV3-1 (or the pseudogene TRBV3-2) and TRBJ1-1; D gene uncertain. The receptor was derived from an elderly man with acute or convalescent COVID-19. The material sequenced was peripheral blood. CDR3 nucleotides: TGTGCCAGCAGCCAAGATAGCATTGAAGCTTTCTTT. This sequence encodes CASSQDSIEAFF.